This entry lists 6 T cell receptor beta chains sequenced from one sample in a study of hypomethylating agent response in myelodysplastic syndrome (dated by TCRdb to about 2021). The library was obtained by the immunoSEQ multiplex PCR assay. TCRdb retrieved this table from immuneACCESS and kept in-frame rearrangements only. Not all clones are present; in checked studies, unresolved V genes account for under half, and no reason is known for the remainder. The sample table lists 5,000 to 7,000 clones, approximately 87% of them with a count of one. 11% of the sample is taken by the ten largest. The specimen was bone marrow, collected before or after starting hypomethylating agent treatment for myelodysplastic syndrome (not recorded which). The receptor set was obtained from a human donor with myelodysplastic syndrome.

V usage is TRBV5-4 and J usage is TRBJ2-7, with 7 positions matching TRBD2. The junction had 14 bases not matched to a gene; V was cut back by 2 bases and J by 6 bases. Germline V gene sequence: CDR1 SGHNT, CDR2 YYREEE (reference sequence). This CDR3 has 16 residues. This CDR3 reads CASSLSGTTISGEQYF. The DNA for the CDR3 is TGTGCCAGCAGCTTATCGGGGACTACAATATCGGGCGAGCAGTACTTC.

The chain recombines TRBV7-2 with TRBJ2-2, with 7 bases lining up with TRBD1. The J segment lost 3 bases and the V segment lost 1 base, leaving 2 bases of the junction unmatched. Germline V gene sequence: CDR1 SGHTA, CDR2 FQGNSA. This CDR3 contains 15 residues. CDR3 residues: CASSLGQGDTGELFF. For the CDR3, the DNA is TGTGCCAGCAGCTTAGGACAGGGTGACACCGGGGAGCTGTTTTTT.

The chain is built from TRBV4-3 and TRBJ1-2; 12 bases are shared with TRBD1. The CDR3 has 18 amino acids. Trimming took 3 bases from V and 8 from J; bases not matched to a gene: 16. CDR1 and CDR2 from the germline V gene are LGHNA and YSLEER. This chain's CDR3 is CASSQLTSTGQGAEGYTF. CDR3 sequence (DNA): TGCGCCAGCAGCCAGCTTACCTCAACGGGACAGGGGGCGGAGGGCTACACCTTC.

The J gene is TRBJ1-4, the V gene TRBV7-2; a weak D match, TRBD1 (6 bases). V was clipped by 5 bases and J by 10 bases, with 17 bases between them. The germline CDR1 and CDR2 sequences are SGHTA and FQGNSA. The CDR3 consists of 14 residues. The CDR3 here is CASSTLQGTRKLFF. CDR3 DNA: TGTGCCAGCAGCACACTCCAGGGGACGAGAAAACTGTTTTTT.

The chain recombines TRBV4-2 with TRBJ2-7; D possibly corresponds to TRBD1 (6 bases). CDR1 and CDR2 (germline): LGHNA, YNFKEQ. V lost 4 bases and J 2 bases, leaving 15 bases between the germline ends. The CDR3 totals 15 residues. This CDR3 is CASSRDQGNPYEQYF. CDR3 in DNA: TGTGCCAGCAGCCGGGACCAGGGGAACCCCTACGAGCAGTACTTC.

The rearrangement links TRBV10-2 to TRBJ1-2; the D is unclear. CDR1 is WSHSY, CDR2 SAAADI, per germline. The V end was cut by 3 bases, the J end by 8 bases, with 13 bases between. The CDR3 spans 13 residues. CDR3 residues: CASSEDDGRGYTF. The CDR3 DNA sequence: TGCGCCAGCAGTGAAGACGACGGGAGAGGCTACACCTTC.